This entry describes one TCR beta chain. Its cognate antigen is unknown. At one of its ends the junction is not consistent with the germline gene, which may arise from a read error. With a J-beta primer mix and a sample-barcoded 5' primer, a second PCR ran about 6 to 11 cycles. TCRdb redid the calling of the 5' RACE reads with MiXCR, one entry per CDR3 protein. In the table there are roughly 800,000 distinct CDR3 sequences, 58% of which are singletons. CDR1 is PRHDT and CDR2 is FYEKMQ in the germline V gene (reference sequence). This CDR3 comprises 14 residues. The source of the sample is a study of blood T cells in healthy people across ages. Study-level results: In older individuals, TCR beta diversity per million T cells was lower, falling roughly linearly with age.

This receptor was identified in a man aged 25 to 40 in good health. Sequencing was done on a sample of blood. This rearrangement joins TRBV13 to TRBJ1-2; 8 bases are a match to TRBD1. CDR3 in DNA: TGTGCCAGCAGCACCCGACAGGGGCACTATGGCTACACTTTC. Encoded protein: CASSTRQGHYGYTF. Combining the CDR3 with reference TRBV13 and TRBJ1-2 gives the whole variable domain AAGVIQSPRHLIKEKRETATLKCYPIPRHDTVYWYQQGPGQDPQFLISFYEKMQSDKGSIPDRFSAQQFSDYHSELNMSSLELGDSALYFCASSTRQGHYGYTFGSGTRLTVV.